The 16 T cell receptor beta chains listed next were all sequenced from one sample in a study of shared clonotypes between healthy human individuals. Measured with immunoSEQ multiplex PCR; TCRdb has only the in-frame clones, and not every one. The table lists fewer than 600,000 clones, around 80% of them singletons. Sequencing was performed on PBMCs. The source of these receptors is a middle-aged woman in good health. Some clones in this sample may be carry-over from other donors' samples.

This chain connects TRBV7-9 to TRBJ1-4; D is unresolved. Trimming took 5 bases from V and 6 from J, leaving 10 bases between them. Germline CDR1 reads SEHNR; CDR2 reads FQNEAQ (reference sequence). This CDR3 has 13 amino acids. CDR3 coding DNA: TGTGCCAGCAGCCCTTCAAGGGATGAAAAACTGTTTTTT. As protein: CASSPSRDEKLFF.

This chain joins TRBV5-1 and TRBJ2-7; TRBD2 matches 11 bases. Germline assignment: CDR1 SGHRS and CDR2 YFSETQ. V trimming: 5 bases; J trimming: 4 bases; junction bases outside the gene matches: 8. The CDR3 has 15 residues. The CDR3 here is CASRQLAGVVYEQYF. In DNA, the CDR3 is TGCGCCAGCAGACAACTAGCGGGAGTAGTATACGAGCAGTACTTC.

The V and J genes are TRBV5-4 and TRBJ1-4; TRBD1 matches at 10 bases. This CDR3 region has 15 residues. With 4 bases clipped from V and 6 bases from J, the junction kept 6 bases outside the gene matches. Germline CDR1 SGHNT, CDR2 YYREEE (reference sequence). This chain's CDR3 is CASSKPGQGDEKLFF. The CDR3, as DNA: TGTGCCAGCAGCAAACCTGGACAGGGGGATGAAAAACTGTTTTTT.

The rearrangement links TRBV18 to TRBJ2-5, with 9 bases matching TRBD2. V lost 6 bases to trimming and J lost 5 bases; unmatched junction nucleotides: 10. From germline, CDR1 is KGHSH and CDR2 LQKENI. This CDR3 has 15 amino acids. The CDR3 here is CASSRSGRQQETQYF. The CDR3 bases are TGTGCCAGCTCGCGGAGCGGGAGGCAGCAGGAGACCCAGTACTTC.

The V gene is TRBV19, the J gene TRBJ1-1, with 8 positions matching TRBD1. The V gene end was trimmed by 7 bases and the J gene end by 9 bases; junction bases not matched to a gene: 13. Germline V gene lookup returns CDR1 LNHDA and CDR2 SQIVND (reference sequence). The CDR3 runs to 14 residues. CDR3 region: CASTREQGETKAFF. In DNA form, the CDR3 reads TGTGCCAGTACCCGAGAACAGGGGGAGACGAAAGCTTTCTTT.

This clone was seen once. The chain combines TRBV15 with TRBJ2-3; D not resolved. This CDR3 is built from 16 residues. The germline V gene has CDR1 LNHNV and CDR2 YYDKDF (reference sequence). The V gene lost 0 bases and the J gene lost 1 base, with 11 bases spanning the gap. CDR3 DNA: TGTGCCACCAGCAGAGATCGAAACGGGCGCACAGATACGCAGTATTTT. Amino acids: CATSRDRNGRTDTQYF.

In this sample, this clone turned up many times. The chain employs TRBV19 and TRBJ2-1; 8 bases are a match to TRBD1. The CDR3 has 16 residues. The junction had 13 bases not matched to a gene; V was cut back by 5 bases and J by 7 bases. CDR1 is LNHDA and CDR2 is SQIVND in the germline V gene (reference sequence). The chain's CDR3 is CASSAMDRVGTNEQFF. The CDR3 DNA reads TGTGCCAGTAGTGCAATGGACAGGGTAGGAACGAATGAGCAGTTCTTC.

Only a few counts were recorded for this clone. The chain joins TRBV11-1 to TRBJ2-2; 8 bases are a match to TRBD2. This CDR3 has 15 amino acids. V trimming: 5 bases; J trimming: 8 bases; junction bases outside the gene matches: 10. In germline, CDR1 is SGHAT, CDR2 FQDESV (reference sequence). The CDR3 loop is CASSPVTGGSGELFF. The DNA of the CDR3 is TGTGCCAGCAGCCCGGTGACGGGAGGGTCGGGGGAGCTGTTTTTT.

The rearrangement uses TRBV7-2 and TRBJ1-2, with TRBD1 identical over 8 bases. Per the germline V gene, CDR1 is SGHTA and CDR2 is FQGNSA. V gave up 0 bases and J gave up 4 bases; unmatched junction bases: 7. CDR3 length equals 16 residues. The CDR3 region has the DNA TGTGCCAGCAGCTTAGCGCAGGGGGCGGGAGGCTATGGCTACACCTTC. It is translated as CASSLAQGAGGYGYTF.

The chain combines TRBV4-1 with TRBJ2-7; no clear D gene. The germline CDR1 and CDR2 sequences are MGHRA and YSYEKL. This CDR3 contains 16 residues. V lost 4 bases to trimming and J lost 7 bases, with 23 bases between them. The CDR3 coding sequence is TGCGCCAGCAGCCGAAATGGGGTGAACGGTGGCGAAGAGCAGTACTTC. Amino acids: CASSRNGVNGGEEQYF.

The V and J genes are TRBV18 and TRBJ2-5, with TRBD2 matching 9 bases. V trimming: 6 bases; J trimming: 4 bases; junction bases outside the gene matches: 12. Germline loops: CDR1 KGHSH, CDR2 LQKENI. This CDR3 spans 16 amino acids. The CDR3 coding sequence is TGTGCCAGCTCCAATTCCGTAGCGGGAGTAGGAGAGACCCAGTACTTC. It specifies CASSNSVAGVGETQYF.

The genes are TRBV19 and TRBJ2-5; no clear D. The better agreement between TRBJ2-7 and the DNA end casts doubt on the J call. The germline gives CDR1 LNHDA, CDR2 SQIVND (reference sequence). CDR3 length: 14 residues. CDR3 in DNA: TGTGCCAGTAGCCGGACGGCTAGCTCCTACGAGCAGTACTTC. Translated: CASSRTASSYEQYF.

The gene calls are TRBV5-1 and TRBJ2-2; tentatively, D is TRBD2 (5 bases). Trimming left V 2 bases short and J 4 bases short, with 12 bases between. This CDR3 contains 15 residues. The germline V gene encodes CDR1 SGHRS and CDR2 YFSETQ. The CDR3 bases are TGCGCCAGCAGCTTTGTCCAGGCGGGCACCGGGGAGCTGTTTTTT. Amino acid sequence: CASSFVQAGTGELFF. Variable domain in full (rest from reference TRBV5-1 and TRBJ2-2): KAGVTQTPRYLIKTRGQQVTLSCSPISGHRSVSWYQQTPGQGLQFLFEYFSETQRNKGNFPGRFSGRQFSNSRSEMNVSTLELGDSALYLCASSFVQAGTGELFFGEGSRLTVL.

The V and J genes are TRBV11-2 and TRBJ2-1; 9 nucleotides line up with TRBD1. The germline gives CDR1 SGHAT, CDR2 FQNNGV. The CDR3 has 15 residues. With V trimmed by 1 base and J by 8 bases, 6 bases remained unmatched. The CDR3 DNA sequence: TGTGCCAGCAGCTTAGTGGGGACAGGGTCCGATGAGCAGTTCTTC. Protein: CASSLVGTGSDEQFF.

The chain has TRBV28 and TRBJ2-7; 8 bases are a match to TRBD1. CDR1 and CDR2 (germline): MDHEN, SYDVKM. V lost 8 bases to trimming and J lost 2 bases; unmatched junction nucleotides: 20. CDR3 length: 18 amino acids. In DNA, the CDR3 is TGTGCCAGCGGCGCTATATTGGGCGGACAGGGTAGGGCCTACGAGCAGTACTTC. It specifies CASGAILGGQGRAYEQYF.

The chain carries TRBV2 and TRBJ1-5, with D perhaps matching TRBD1 (6 bases). This CDR3 has 15 amino acids. Germline V gives CDR1 SNHLY, CDR2 FYNNEI. The V end was cut by 3 bases, the J end by 1 base, with 10 bases between. The CDR3 region has the DNA TGTGCCAGCAGTGACCAGGACAGAAGCAATCAGCCCCAGCATTTT. It translates to CASSDQDRSNQPQHF.